The 2 T cell receptor beta chains reported below all come from one sample, sequenced in a study of CD8+ T cells in alopecia areata (dated by TCRdb to the late 2010s). The library relied on the immunoSEQ multiplex PCR assay. For TCR sequencing, RNA was extracted from every sample and reverse transcribed into cDNA to serve as template. Sourced from immuneACCESS, this table was stored by TCRdb with only in-frame sequences that have V and J called. A share of the clones is absent; for the studies checked, an unresolved V gene accounts for under half, and the remainder has no known explanation. The sample table contains some 210,000 clones; only one count was recorded for 50% to 60% of them. In total, the top ten clones hold less than 0.6% of the sample. The time point label of this sample denotes: baseline before oral tofacitinib. The sequencing here drew on CD4+ T cells sorted from blood, taken at week 0. All receptors come from a human donor with alopecia areata.

V is TRBV20-1 and J is TRBJ2-2, with D hard to call. CDR1 is DFQATT and CDR2 is SNEGSKA in the germline V gene (reference sequence). Trimming left V 2 bases short and J 7 bases short, with 5 bases between. CDR3 length: 11 amino acids. The CDR3 DNA reads as TGCAGTGCTAGAAGGCTCGGGGAGCTGTTTTTT. Protein product: CSARRLGELFF.

This sequence joins TRBV7-9 and TRBJ2-3; 7 positions agree with TRBD1. V was clipped by 3 bases and J by 6 bases; unmatched bases: 6. The CDR3 covers 14 residues. CDR1 is SEHNR, CDR2 FQNEAQ, per germline (reference sequence). This CDR3 reads CASSLTGPRDTQYF. The CDR3 DNA follows: TGTGCCAGCAGCTTGACAGGGCCCCGGGATACGCAGTATTTT.